The clone carrying this T cell receptor (beta chain) was seen only once. The data were obtained in a study of blood T cell repertoires in COVID-19. Study at large: The United States, Italy and Spain provided the acute and convalescent COVID-19 samples. T cells, B-cell-depleted T cells, or PBMCs provided the cDNA or gDNA that served as material.

Followed over time, Seattle patients had been enrolled while infection was active. The method was immunoSEQ multiplex PCR; TCRdb's version includes in-frame clones alone and lacks a portion of them. The table lists about half a million clones, roughly 89% of them singletons. Germline CDR1 SEHNR, CDR2 FQNEAQ (reference sequence). V was shortened by 1 base and J by 6 bases, with 12 bases between the two germline ends. CDR3 length: 15 amino acids. This receptor was obtained from a young man with COVID-19, enrolled during active disease. The V and J genes are TRBV7-9 and TRBJ2-2; D possibly corresponds to TRBD1 (5 bases). Sequences were obtained from peripheral blood. The CDR3 region is CASSLEQERPGELFF. The DNA for the CDR3 is TGTGCCAGCAGCTTAGAACAGGAGCGTCCCGGGGAGCTGTTTTTT.